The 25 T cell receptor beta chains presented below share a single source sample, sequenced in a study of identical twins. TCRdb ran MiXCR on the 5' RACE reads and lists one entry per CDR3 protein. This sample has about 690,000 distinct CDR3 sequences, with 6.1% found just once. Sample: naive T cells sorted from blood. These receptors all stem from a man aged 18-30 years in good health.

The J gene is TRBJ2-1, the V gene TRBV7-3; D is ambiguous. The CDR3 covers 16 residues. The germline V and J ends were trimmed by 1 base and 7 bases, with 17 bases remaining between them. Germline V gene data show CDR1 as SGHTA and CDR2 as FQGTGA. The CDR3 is CASSLIGNTGLNEQFF. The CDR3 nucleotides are TGTGCCAGCAGCTTAATCGGCAACACGGGCCTAAATGAGCAGTTCTTC.

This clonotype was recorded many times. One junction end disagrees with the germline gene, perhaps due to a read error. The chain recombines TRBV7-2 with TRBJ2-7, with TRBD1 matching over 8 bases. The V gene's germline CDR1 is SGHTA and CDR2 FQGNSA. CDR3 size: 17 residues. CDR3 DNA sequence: TGTGCCAGCAGCGTAGCCCAGGGGGCTCTCACCCCCTACGAGCAGTACTTC. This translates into CASSVAQGALTPYEQYF.

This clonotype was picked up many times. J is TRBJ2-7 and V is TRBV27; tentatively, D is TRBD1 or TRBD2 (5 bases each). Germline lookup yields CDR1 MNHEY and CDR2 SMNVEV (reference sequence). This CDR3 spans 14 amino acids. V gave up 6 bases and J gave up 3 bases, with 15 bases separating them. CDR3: CASSRDGDFYEQYF. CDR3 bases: TGTGCCAGCAGCCGGGACGGAGACTTCTACGAGCAGTACTTC.

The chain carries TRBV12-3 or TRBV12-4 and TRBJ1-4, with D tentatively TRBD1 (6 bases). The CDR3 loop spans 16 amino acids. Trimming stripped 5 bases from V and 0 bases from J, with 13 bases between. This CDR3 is CASSLQGRATNEKLFF. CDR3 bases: TGTGCCAGCAGTCTACAGGGTCGGGCAACTAATGAAAAACTGTTTTTT.

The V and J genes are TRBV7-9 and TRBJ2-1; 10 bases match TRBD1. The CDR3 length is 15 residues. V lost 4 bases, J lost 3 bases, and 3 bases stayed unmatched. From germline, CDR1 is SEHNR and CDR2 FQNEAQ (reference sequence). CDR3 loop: CASSYGQGGYNEQFF. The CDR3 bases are TGTGCCAGCAGCTACGGACAGGGGGGCTACAATGAGCAGTTCTTC.

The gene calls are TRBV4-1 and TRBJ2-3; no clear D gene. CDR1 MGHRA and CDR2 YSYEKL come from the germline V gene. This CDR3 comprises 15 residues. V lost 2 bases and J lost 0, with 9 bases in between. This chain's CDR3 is CASSQWSSSTDTQYF. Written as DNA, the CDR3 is TGCGCCAGCAGCCAATGGAGTTCTAGCACAGATACGCAGTATTTT.

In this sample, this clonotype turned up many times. CDR3 sequence: CASSQSPEAFF. CDR3 nucleotides: TGTGCCAGCAGTCAGAGCCCTGAAGCTTTCTTT. This rearrangement joins TRBV6-1 to TRBJ1-1; no firm D call. The V end lost 5 bases, the J end lost 6 bases, and 7 bases lay between the germline ends. This CDR3 region has 11 residues. From germline, CDR1 is MNHNS and CDR2 SASEGT.

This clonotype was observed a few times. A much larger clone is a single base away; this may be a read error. CDR3 residues: CASSLGHGSEAFF. The DNA for the CDR3 is TGCGCCAGCAGCCTAGGACATGGCTCTGAAGCTTTCTTT. This chain links TRBV4-1 with TRBJ1-1; TRBD1 might be the D (5 bases). The V end was cut by 4 bases, the J end by 6 bases, with 12 bases between. Looked up from germline, CDR1 is MGHRA and CDR2 is YSYEKL. This CDR3 contains 13 residues.

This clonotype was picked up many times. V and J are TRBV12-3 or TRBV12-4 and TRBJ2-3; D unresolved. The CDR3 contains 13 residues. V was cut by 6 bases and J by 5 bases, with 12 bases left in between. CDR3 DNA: TGTGCCAGCAGCGTGATGGGAATAGATACGCAGTATTTT. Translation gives CASSVMGIDTQYF.

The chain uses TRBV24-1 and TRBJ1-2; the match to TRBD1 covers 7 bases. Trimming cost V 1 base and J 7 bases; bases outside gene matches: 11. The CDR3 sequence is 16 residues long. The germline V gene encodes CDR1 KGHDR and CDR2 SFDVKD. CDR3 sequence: CATSDLMTGTLAGYTF. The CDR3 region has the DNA TGTGCCACCAGTGATTTAATGACAGGGACCCTTGCTGGCTACACCTTC.

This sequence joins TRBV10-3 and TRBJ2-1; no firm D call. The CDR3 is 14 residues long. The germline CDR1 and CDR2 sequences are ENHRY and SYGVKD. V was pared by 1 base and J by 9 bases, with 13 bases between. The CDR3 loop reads CAISELSGELEQFF. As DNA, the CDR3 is TGTGCCATCAGTGAGTTAAGTGGAGAGCTTGAGCAGTTCTTC.

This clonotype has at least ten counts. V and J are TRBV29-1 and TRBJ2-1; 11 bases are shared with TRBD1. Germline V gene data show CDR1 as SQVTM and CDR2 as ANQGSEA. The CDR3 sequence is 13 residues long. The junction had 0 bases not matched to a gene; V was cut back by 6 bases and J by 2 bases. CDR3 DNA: TGCAGCGTGGGACAGGGGGCCTACAATGAGCAGTTCTTC. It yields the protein CSVGQGAYNEQFF.

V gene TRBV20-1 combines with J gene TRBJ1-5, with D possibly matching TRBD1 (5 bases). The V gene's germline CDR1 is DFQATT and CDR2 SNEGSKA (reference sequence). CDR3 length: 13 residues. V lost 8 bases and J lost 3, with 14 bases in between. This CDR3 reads CSYSREFNQPQHF. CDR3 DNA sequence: TGCAGTTACTCCAGGGAATTCAATCAGCCCCAGCATTTT.

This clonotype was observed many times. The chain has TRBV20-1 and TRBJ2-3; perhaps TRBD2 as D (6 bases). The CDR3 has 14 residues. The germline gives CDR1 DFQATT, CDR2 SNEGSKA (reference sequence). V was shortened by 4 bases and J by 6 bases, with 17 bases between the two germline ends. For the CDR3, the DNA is TGCAGTGCTATTTGGAGGCGGGGTTTGGATACGCAGTATTTT. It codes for CSAIWRRGLDTQYF.

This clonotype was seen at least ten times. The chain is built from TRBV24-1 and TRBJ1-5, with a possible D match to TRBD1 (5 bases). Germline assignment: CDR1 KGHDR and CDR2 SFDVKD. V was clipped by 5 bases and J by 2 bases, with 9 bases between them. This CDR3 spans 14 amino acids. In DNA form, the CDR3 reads TGTGCCACCAGTGCAGGAGGGGGCAATCAGCCCCAGCATTTT. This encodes CATSAGGGNQPQHF.

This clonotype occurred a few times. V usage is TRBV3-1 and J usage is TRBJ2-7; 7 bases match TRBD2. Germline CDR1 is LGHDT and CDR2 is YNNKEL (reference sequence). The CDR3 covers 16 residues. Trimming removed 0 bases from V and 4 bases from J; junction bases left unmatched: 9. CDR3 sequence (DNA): TGTGCCAGCAGCCAAGACCCGGCGGGAGTTACGTACGAGCAGTACTTC. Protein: CASSQDPAGVTYEQYF.

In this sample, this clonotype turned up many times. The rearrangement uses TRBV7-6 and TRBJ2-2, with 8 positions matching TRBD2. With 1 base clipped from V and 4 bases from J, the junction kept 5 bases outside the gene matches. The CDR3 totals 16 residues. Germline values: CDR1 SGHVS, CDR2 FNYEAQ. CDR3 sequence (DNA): TGTGCCAGCAGCTTAGTGGGCCTAGCGGGCACCGGGGAGCTGTTTTTT. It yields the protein CASSLVGLAGTGELFF.

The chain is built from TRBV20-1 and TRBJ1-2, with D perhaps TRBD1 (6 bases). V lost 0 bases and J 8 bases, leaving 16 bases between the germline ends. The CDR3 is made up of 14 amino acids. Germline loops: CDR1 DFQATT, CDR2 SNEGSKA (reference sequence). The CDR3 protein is CSARDPTGTEGYTF. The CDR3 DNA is TGCAGTGCTAGAGACCCGACAGGTACGGAAGGCTACACCTTC.

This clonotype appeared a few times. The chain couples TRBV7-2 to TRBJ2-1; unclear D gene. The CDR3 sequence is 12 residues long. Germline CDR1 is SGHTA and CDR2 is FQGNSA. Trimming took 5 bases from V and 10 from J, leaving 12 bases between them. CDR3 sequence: CASSPFETEQFF. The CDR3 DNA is TGTGCCAGCAGCCCCTTCGAGACCGAGCAGTTCTTC. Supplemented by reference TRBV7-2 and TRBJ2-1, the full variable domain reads GAGVSQSPSNKVTEKGKDVELRCDPISGHTALYWYRQSLGQGLEFLIYFQGNSAPDKSGLPSDRFSAERTGGSVSTLTIQRTQQEDSAVYLCASSPFETEQFFGPGTRLTVL.

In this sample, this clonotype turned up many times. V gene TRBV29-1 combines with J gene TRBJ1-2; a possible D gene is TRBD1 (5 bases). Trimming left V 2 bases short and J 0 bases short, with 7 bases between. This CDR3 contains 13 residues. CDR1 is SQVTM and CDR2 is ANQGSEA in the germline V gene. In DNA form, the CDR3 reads TGCAGCGTTGAACCAGGGCCTAACTATGGCTACACCTTC. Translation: CSVEPGPNYGYTF.

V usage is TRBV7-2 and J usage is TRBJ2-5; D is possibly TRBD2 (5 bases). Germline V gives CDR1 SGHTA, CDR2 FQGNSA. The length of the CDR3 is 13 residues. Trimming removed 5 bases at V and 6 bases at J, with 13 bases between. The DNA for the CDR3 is TGTGCCAGCAGCGCTAGCAGAGTACAGACCCAGTACTTC. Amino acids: CASSASRVQTQYF.

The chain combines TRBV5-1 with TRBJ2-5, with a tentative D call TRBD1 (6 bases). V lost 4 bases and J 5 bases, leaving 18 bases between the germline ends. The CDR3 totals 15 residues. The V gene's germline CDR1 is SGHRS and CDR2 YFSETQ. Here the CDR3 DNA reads TGCGCCAGCAGCCCCGATCCGGACAGCTGGGAGACCCAGTACTTC. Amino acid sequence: CASSPDPDSWETQYF.

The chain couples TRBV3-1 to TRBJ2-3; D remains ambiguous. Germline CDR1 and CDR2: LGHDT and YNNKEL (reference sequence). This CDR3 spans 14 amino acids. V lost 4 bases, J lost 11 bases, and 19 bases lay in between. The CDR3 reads CASSRVGAGLGQYF. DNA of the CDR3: TGTGCCAGCAGCCGCGTGGGCGCCGGGTTGGGGCAGTATTTT.

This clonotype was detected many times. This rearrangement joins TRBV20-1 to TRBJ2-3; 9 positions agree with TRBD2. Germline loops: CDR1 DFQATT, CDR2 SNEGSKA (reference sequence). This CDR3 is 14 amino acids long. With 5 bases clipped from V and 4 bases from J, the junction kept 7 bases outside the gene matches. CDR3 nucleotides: TGCAGTGCTGCCCTAGCGGGAAGGGCAGATACGCAGTATTTT. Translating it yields CSAALAGRADTQYF.

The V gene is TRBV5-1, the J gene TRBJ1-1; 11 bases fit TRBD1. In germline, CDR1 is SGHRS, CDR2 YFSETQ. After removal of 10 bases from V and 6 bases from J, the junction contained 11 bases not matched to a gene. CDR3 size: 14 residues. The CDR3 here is CACAGTGGRAEAFF. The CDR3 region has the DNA TGCGCCTGCGCGGGGACAGGGGGTCGGGCTGAAGCTTTCTTT. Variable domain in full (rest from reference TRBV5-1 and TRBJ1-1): KAGVTQTPRYLIKTRGQQVTLSCSPISGHRSVSWYQQTPGQGLQFLFEYFSETQRNKGNFPGRFSGRQFSNSRSEMNVSTLELGDSALYLCACAGTGGRAEAFFGQGTRLTVV.